What follows is one T cell receptor (beta chain) and its context. Profiled with immunoSEQ multiplex PCR; TCRdb holds only in-frame clones, not every one. The data show 75,000 to 95,000 clones, 80% to 95% seen once. The CDR3 sequence is 14 residues long. Germline V gene data show CDR1 as SGHDN and CDR2 as FVKESK. V gave up 1 base and J gave up 2 bases, with 5 bases separating them. The data belong to a study of technical replicates of blood from several donors. This clonotype originated in a human donor in good health. Sequencing was performed on T cells isolated from PBMCs. This chain links TRBV14 with TRBJ2-2; D ambiguous. DNA of the CDR3: TGTGCCAGCAGCCAAGCCACAAACACCGGGGAGCTGTTTTTT. This sequence encodes CASSQATNTGELFF.